The T cell receptor (beta chain) under discussion was sequenced for a study of T cells in Graves' hyperthyroidism and ophthalmopathy (dated 2019 in TCRdb). At the level of the whole study: Peripheral blood samples were taken at initial diagnosis, before any treatment was given. To identify distinguishing TCR V-J signatures, a discovery cohort of around 100 patients was used, comprising 43 with Graves' ophthalmopathy and roughly 60 with stable Graves' hyperthyroidism. Prospective prediction of ophthalmopathy was tested in an independent validation cohort consisting of 18 to 20 hyperthyroidism patients and some 15 patients who later progressed to ophthalmopathy. The approximately 98 discovery patients were randomly divided into training and test sets at a 7:3 ratio. In addition, the study compared T-cell repertoires in thyroid tissue and in blood from over 5 Graves' hyperthyroidism patients. Once sampling was done, hyperthyroidism patients were given methimazole at a starting dose of 30 mg daily, whereas ophthalmopathy patients were given high-dose intravenous methylprednisolone. The paper describes TCR Vbeta CDR3 sequencing of about 140 peripheral blood samples, made up of about 41 ophthalmopathy patients, 70 to 80 hyperthyroidism patients and about 17 progressor patients.

Amplification of TCR beta CDR3 regions was carried out from RNA transcripts. The first round of RT-PCR for the TCR CDR3 was performed with the HTBI primer set and the Qiagen OneStep RT-PCR kit. The libraries were constructed in a second round of multiplex PCR and then size-selected and purified. Sequencing of the libraries was done on an Illumina HiSeq2000 using paired-end 100 bp reads. As for the original processing: SOAPnuke was used to process the raw data, removing reads that contained adapters or uncalled bases, had a mean Phred below 15, or lacked an exact match to the constant primer or identifier. High-quality paired reads were merged with COPE v1.2.5, and unique nucleotide sequences were defined as clonotypes. MiTCR v1.1 was used to align clonotypes to the IMGT TRBV, TRBD and TRBJ reference segments. The analysis was restricted to V-J combinations with a frequency above 0.0001, which together covered just over 98% of the repertoires. A TCS score was defined as the ratio of F50 (clonal expansion) to E x V (chaos), with BLOSUM62-based TCRdist applied between CDR3 peptides within each V-J. Welch's t-statistics and random forest reduced roughly 500 V-J features to 13, which were used in a naive Bayes classifier (R e1071). TCRdb trimmed public reads at Q25 via fastp, called clones via MiXCR and kept in-frame beta chains. Under each unique CDR3 protein, matching rows form one entry showing the most common genes and DNA. These V and J calls rely on TCRdb rather than the paper's analysis. This sample comprises more than 500,000 distinct CDR3 sequences, 16% of them detected only once. Around 32% of the sample lies in the top ten.

In the ophthalmopathy patients, disease was moderately to severely active, with a Clinical Activity Score of 3 or more, a NOSPECS grade of 4 or more, and a duration of less than 3 months. Any patient with an uncontrolled infection, another autoimmune disease, pregnancy or lactation was excluded. Diagnoses were established on the basis of clinical symptoms, serum thyroxine and TRAb, thyroid ultrasound, and orbital computed tomography. PBMCs were isolated from more than 9 ml of fresh peripheral blood by Ficoll-Paque density gradient centrifugation. Total RNA was extracted using Trizol reagent, and RNA quality was assessed on an Agilent 2100 Bioanalyzer. The germline V gene provides CDR1 SGHTA and CDR2 FQGNSA. The CDR3 is 13 amino acids long, termini counted. CDR3 DNA is the only sequence kept; it has 39 bases, read in frame from the first base. V gives up 5 bases and J gives up 0 bases, and the segment between their germline ends measures 7 bases.

Comment on this clonotype: Its antigen remains unidentified. A much bigger clone sits one base away, suggesting this may be a read error. No conserved phenylalanine or tryptophan is present at the end of the CDR3, so a read error is the likely explanation.

The research as a whole found: In validation, progression to ophthalmopathy was predicted by the model with 70.59% sensitivity and 72% to 85% specificity, a median of approximately 6.5 months before onset. Sample size was not statistically predetermined, and investigators were not blinded to group allocation. A model built on a 13 V-J signature distinguished ophthalmopathy from stable hyperthyroidism, reaching 85% to 90% sensitivity and 81.08% specificity in cross-validation and 80%/75% in testing. Most expanded thyroid clonotypes (frequency above 0.001) were also found in blood, which suggests that blood repertoires may mirror thyroid immune responses.

Sequences were obtained from blood. The chain links TRBV7-2 with TRBJ1-1, with the D gene call left open. The sequence was collected from a woman aged 25 to 45 with Graves' ophthalmopathy. The bases read TGTGCCAGCAGCCGCAGAGTGAACACTGAAGCTTTCCTT. Translation gives CASSRRVNTEAFL.